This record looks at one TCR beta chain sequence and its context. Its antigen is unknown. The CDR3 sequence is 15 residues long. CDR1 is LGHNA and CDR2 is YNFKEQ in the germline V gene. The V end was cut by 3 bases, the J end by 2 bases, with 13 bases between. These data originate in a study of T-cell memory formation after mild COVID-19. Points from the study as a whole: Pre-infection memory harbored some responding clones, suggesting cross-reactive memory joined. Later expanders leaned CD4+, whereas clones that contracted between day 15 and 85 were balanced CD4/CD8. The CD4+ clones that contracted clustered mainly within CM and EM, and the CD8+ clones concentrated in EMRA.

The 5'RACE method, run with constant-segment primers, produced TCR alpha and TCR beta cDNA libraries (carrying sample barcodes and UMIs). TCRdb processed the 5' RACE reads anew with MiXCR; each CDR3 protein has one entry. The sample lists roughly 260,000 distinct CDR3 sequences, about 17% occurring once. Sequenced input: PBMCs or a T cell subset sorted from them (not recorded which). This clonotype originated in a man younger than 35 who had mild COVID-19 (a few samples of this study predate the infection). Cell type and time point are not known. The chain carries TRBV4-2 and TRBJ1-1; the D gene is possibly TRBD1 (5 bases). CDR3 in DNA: TGTGCCAGCAGCCAGGGGGGTTTCGTTAACACTGAAGCTTTCTTT. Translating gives CASSQGGFVNTEAFF.